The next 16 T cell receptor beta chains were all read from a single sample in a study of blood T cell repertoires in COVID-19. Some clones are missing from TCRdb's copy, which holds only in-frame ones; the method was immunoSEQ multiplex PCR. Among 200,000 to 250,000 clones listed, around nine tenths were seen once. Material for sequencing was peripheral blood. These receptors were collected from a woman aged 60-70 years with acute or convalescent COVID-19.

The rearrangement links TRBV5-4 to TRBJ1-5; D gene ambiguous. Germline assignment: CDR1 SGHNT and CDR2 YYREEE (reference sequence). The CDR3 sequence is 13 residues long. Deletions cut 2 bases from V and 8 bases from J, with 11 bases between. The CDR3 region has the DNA TGTGCCAGCAGCTTTGGAGGGTTGGAGCCCCAGCATTTT. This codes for CASSFGGLEPQHF. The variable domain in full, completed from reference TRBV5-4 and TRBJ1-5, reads ETGVTQSPTHLIKTRGQQVTLRCSSQSGHNTVSWYQQALGQGPQFIFQYYREEENGRGNFPPRFSGLQFPNYSSELNVNALELDDSALYLCASSFGGLEPQHFGDGTRLSIL.

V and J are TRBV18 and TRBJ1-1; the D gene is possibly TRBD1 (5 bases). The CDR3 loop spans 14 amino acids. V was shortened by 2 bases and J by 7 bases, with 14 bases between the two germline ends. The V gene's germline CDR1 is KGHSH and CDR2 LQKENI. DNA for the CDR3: TGTGCCAGCTCACCATCCCAGGGAAGGATTGAAGCTTTCTTT. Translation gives CASSPSQGRIEAFF.

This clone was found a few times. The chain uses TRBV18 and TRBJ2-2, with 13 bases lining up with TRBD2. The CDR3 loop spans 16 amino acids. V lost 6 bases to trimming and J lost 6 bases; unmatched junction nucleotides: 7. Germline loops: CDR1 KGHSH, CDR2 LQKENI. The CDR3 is CASSPSGLAGAGELFF. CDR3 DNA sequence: TGTGCCAGCTCCCCCTCTGGACTAGCGGGAGCCGGGGAGCTGTTTTTT.

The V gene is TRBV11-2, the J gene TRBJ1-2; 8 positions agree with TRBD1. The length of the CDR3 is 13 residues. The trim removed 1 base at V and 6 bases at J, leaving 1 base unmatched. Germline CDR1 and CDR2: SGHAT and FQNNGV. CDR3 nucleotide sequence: TGTGCCAGCAGCTTAGCAGGGGGCAATGGCTACACCTTC. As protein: CASSLAGGNGYTF.

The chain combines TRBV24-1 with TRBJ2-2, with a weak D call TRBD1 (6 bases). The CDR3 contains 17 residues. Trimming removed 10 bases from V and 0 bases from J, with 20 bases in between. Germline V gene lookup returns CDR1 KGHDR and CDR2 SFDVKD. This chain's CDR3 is CATASSQDRSNTGELFF. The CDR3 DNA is TGTGCCACGGCGAGCTCCCAGGACAGATCGAACACCGGGGAGCTGTTTTTT.

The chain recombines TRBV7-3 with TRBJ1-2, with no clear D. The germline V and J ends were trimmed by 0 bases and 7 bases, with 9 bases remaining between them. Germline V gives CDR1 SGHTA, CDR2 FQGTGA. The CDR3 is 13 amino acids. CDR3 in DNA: TGTGCCAGCAGCTTAACGCCGGGATTTGGCTACACCTTC. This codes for CASSLTPGFGYTF.

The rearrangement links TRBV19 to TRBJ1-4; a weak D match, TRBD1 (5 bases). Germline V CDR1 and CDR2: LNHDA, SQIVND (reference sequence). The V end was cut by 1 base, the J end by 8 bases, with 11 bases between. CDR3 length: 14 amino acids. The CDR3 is CASSIGGPREKLFF. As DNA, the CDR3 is TGTGCCAGTAGTATAGGGGGCCCAAGGGAAAAACTGTTTTTT.

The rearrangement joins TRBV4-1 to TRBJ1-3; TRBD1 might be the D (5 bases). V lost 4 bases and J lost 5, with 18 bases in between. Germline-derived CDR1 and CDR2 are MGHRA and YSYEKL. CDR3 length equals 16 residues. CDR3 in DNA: TGCGCCAGCAGCCCCCGGGTTATAAAGGACAGAAACACCATATATTTT. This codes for CASSPRVIKDRNTIYF.

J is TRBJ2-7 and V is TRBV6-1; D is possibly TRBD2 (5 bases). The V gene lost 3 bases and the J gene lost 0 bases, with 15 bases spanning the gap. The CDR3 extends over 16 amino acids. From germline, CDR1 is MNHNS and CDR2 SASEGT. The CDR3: CASSDPDLRSSYEQYF. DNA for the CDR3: TGTGCCAGCAGTGATCCGGACTTGCGGAGCTCCTACGAGCAGTACTTC.

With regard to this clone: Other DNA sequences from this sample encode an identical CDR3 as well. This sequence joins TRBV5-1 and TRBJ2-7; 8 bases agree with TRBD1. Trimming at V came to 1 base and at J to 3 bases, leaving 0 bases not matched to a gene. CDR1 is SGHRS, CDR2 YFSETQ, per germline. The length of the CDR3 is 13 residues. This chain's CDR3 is CASSLTGGYEQYF. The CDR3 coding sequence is TGCGCCAGCAGCTTGACAGGGGGCTACGAGCAGTACTTC.

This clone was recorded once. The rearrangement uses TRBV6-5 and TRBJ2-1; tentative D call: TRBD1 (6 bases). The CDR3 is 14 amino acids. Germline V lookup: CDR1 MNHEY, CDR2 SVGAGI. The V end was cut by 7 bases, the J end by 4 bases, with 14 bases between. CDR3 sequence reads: CASKSQGIYNEQFF. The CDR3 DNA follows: TGTGCCAGCAAAAGCCAGGGGATTTACAATGAGCAGTTCTTC.

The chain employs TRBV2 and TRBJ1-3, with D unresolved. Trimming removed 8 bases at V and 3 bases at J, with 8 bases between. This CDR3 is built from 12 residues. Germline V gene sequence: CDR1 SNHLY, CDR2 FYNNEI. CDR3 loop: CASGGLGNTIYF. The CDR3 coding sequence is TGTGCCAGCGGAGGCCTTGGAAACACCATATATTTT.

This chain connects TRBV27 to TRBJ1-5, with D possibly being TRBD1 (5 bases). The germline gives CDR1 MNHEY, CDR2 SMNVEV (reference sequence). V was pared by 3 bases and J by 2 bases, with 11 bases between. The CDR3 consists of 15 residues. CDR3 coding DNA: TGTGCCAGCAGTTTTGGCAGGGAAGGCAATCAGCCCCAGCATTTT. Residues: CASSFGREGNQPQHF.

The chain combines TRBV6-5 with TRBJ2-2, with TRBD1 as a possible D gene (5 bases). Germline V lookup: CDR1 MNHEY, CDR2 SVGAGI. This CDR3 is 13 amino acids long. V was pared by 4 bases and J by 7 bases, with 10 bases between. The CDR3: CASSSQGIGELFF. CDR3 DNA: TGTGCCAGCAGTTCCCAGGGAATCGGGGAGCTGTTTTTT.

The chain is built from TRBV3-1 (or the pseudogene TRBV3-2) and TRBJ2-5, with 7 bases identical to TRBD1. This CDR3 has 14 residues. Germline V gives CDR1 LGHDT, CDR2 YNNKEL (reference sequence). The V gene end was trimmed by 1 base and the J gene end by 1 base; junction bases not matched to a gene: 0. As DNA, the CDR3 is TGTGCCAGCAGCCAAGGGGACAGCCAAGAGACCCAGTACTTC. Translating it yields CASSQGDSQETQYF.

The CDR3 protein is CASNPQGASEQFF. CDR3 coding DNA: TGTGCCAGCAATCCACAGGGGGCGAGTGAGCAGTTCTTC. This sequence joins TRBV27 and TRBJ2-1; 9 bases match TRBD1. CDR1 and CDR2 (germline): MNHEY, SMNVEV (reference sequence). The CDR3 is made up of 13 amino acids. V trimming: 7 bases; J trimming: 9 bases; junction bases outside the gene matches: 7.